The subject of this entry is one T cell receptor (beta chain). Its antigen is not identified. The identical CDR3 is also encoded by other nucleotide sequences in the sample. The protocol was immunoSEQ multiplex PCR, while the TCRdb copy is restricted to in-frame clones and leaves out a portion. The table lists tens of thousands of clones, about 83% of them singletons. This specimen belongs to a study of OX40 agonist ivuxolimab in advanced cancers. About the research overall: Subjects had a mean age of around 60 years, with a range of about 23 to 79; 82.7% were male. Partial responses occurred in Three dose-escalation patients, one with hepatocellular carcinoma and two with cutaneous melanoma. Broader study findings: The expanded peripheral T cells' antigen specificity was not determined. Compared with CD4+, CD8+ T cells on average had more expanded clones.

Trimming removed 6 bases from V and 3 bases from J; junction bases left unmatched: 4. Germline CDR1 is SQVTM and CDR2 is ANQGSEA. CDR3 size: 14 residues. The sequence derives from an adult with an advanced solid tumor such as melanoma, head and neck, liver or kidney cancer. This chain joins TRBV29-1 and TRBJ2-3; TRBD2 agrees at 12 bases. The specimen was CD4+ or CD8+ T cells sorted from blood, collected in a trial of the OX40 agonist ivuxolimab. The CDR3 sequence: CSVRLAGVTDTQYF. CDR3 DNA sequence: TGCAGCGTGCGACTAGCGGGAGTAACAGATACGCAGTATTTT.